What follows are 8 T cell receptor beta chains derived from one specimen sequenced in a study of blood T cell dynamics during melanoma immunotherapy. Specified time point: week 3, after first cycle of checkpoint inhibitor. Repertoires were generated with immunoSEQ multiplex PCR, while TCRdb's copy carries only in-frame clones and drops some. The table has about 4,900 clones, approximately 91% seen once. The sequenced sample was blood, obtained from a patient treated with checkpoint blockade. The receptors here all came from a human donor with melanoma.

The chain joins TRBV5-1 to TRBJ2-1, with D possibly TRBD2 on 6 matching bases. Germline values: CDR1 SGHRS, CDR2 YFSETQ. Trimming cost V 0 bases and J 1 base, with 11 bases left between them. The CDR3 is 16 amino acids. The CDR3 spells CASSLGGSGSYNEQFF. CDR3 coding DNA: TGCGCCAGCAGCTTGGGAGGTAGCGGTTCCTACAATGAGCAGTTCTTC. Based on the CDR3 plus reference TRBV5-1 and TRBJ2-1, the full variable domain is KAGVTQTPRYLIKTRGQQVTLSCSPISGHRSVSWYQQTPGQGLQFLFEYFSETQRNKGNFPGRFSGRQFSNSRSEMNVSTLELGDSALYLCASSLGGSGSYNEQFFGPGTRLTVL.

The CDR3 region has the DNA TGTGCCAGCAGCTTAGTTCCTTTCGGCGGGTCGCTAGCCAAAAACATTCAGTACTTC. Translation gives CASSLVPFGGSLAKNIQYF. This chain connects TRBV7-2 to TRBJ2-4; tentative D call: TRBD2 (5 bases). The CDR3 runs to 19 residues. V gave up 1 base and J gave up 0 bases, with 19 bases separating them. CDR1 and CDR2 (germline): SGHTA, FQGNSA.

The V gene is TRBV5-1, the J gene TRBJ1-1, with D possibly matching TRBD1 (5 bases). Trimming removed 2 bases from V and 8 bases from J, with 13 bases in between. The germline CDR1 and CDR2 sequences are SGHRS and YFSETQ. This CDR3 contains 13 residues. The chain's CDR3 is CASSFAGEGEAFF. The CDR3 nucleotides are TGCGCCAGCAGCTTCGCGGGGGAGGGGGAAGCTTTCTTT.

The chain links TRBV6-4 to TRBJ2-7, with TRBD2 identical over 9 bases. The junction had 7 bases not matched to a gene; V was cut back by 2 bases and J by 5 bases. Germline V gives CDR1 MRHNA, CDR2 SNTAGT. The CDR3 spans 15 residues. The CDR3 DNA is TGTGCCAGCAGTGACAAGGGACTAGCAGGCGACGAGCAGTACTTC. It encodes CASSDKGLAGDEQYF.

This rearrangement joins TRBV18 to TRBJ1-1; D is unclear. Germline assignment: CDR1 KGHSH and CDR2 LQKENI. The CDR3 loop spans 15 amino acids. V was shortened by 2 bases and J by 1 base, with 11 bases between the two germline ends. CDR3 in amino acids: CASSPTTAQNTEAFF. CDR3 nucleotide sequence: TGTGCCAGCTCACCAACTACAGCTCAGAACACTGAAGCTTTCTTT.

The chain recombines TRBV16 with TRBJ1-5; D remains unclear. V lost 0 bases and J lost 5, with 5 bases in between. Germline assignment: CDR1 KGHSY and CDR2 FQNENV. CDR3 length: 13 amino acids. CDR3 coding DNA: TGTGCCAGCAGCCAATCCCCATATCAGCCCCAGCATTTT. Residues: CASSQSPYQPQHF.

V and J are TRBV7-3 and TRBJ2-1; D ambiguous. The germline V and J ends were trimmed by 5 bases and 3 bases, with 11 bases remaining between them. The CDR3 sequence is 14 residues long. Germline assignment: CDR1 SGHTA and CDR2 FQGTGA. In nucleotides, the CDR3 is TGTGCCAGCAGCCCAGCTGGGCTCTACAATGAGCAGTTCTTC. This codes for CASSPAGLYNEQFF.

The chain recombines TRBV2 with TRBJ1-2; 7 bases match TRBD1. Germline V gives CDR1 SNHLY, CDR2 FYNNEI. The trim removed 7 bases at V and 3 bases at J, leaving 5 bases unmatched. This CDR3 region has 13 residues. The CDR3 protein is CASTTGVDYGYTF. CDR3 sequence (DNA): TGTGCCAGCACTACAGGGGTCGACTATGGCTACACCTTC. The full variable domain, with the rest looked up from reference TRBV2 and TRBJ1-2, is EPEVTQTPSHQVTQMGQEVILRCVPISNHLYFYWYRQILGQKVEFLVSFYNNEISEKSEIFDDQFSVERPDGSNFTLKIRSTKLEDSAMYFCASTTGVDYGYTFGSGTRLTVV.